This TCR beta chain comes out of a study of post-analysis software for immune sequencing data. Study outcomes and limitations: About 5 TRBV segments were more frequent in patients than controls; TRBV5-6, TRBV5-1 and TRBV20-1 belonged to this group.

Remarks on this clonotype: Its specificity is unknown.

Carried by the TCR beta cDNA libraries were unique molecular identifiers. TCRdb used MiXCR to reprocess the PCR reads, holding one entry per CDR3 protein. Seen here are about 430,000 distinct CDR3 sequences, less than 40% observed once, and the top ten hold 7.6%. The germline V gene encodes CDR1 MGHRA and CDR2 YSYEKL. Trimming removed 0 bases at V and 3 bases at J, with 9 bases between. CDR3 length: 14 amino acids. This chain uses TRBV4-1 with TRBJ2-7; possibly TRBD2 for D (5 bases). The sequence came from a girl aged 2-10 years with multiple sclerosis. The specimen was blood. The CDR3 bases are TGCGCCAGCAGCCAAGAGGAGGCTTACTACGAGCAGTACTTC. It codes for CASSQEEAYYEQYF.